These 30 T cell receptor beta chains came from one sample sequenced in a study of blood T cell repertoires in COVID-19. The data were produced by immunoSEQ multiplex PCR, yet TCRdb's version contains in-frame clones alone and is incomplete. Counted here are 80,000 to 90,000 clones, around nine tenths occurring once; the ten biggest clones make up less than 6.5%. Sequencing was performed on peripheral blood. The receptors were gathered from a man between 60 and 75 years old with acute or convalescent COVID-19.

Here the CDR3 reads CATLQGEELDNYGYTF. CDR3 nucleotides: TGCGCCACCCTACAGGGGGAAGAGCTTGATAACTATGGCTACACCTTC. This rearrangement joins TRBV10-2 to TRBJ1-2; TRBD1 matches 8 bases. V lost 10 bases to trimming and J lost 1 base; unmatched junction nucleotides: 14. The germline V gene has CDR1 WSHSY and CDR2 SAAADI. The CDR3 loop spans 16 amino acids.

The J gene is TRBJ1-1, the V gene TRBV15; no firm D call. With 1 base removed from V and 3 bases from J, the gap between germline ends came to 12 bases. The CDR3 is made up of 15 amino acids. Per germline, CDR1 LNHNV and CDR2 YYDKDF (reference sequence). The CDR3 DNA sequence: TGTGCCACCAGCAGAGTGAGGGAAGTGGACACTGAAGCTTTCTTT. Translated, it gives CATSRVREVDTEAFF. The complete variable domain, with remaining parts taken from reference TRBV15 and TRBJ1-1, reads DAMVIQNPRYQVTQFGKPVTLSCSQTLNHNVMYWYQQKSSQAPKLLFHYYDKDFNNEADTPDNFQSRRPNTSFCFLDIRSPGLGDTAMYLCATSRVREVDTEAFFGQGTRLTVV.

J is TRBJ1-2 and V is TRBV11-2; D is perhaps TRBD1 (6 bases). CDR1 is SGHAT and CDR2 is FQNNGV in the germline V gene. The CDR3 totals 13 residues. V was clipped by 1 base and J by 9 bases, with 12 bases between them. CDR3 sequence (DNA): TGTGCCAGCAGCTTAGCCCAGGGGAATAGCTACACCTTC. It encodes CASSLAQGNSYTF.

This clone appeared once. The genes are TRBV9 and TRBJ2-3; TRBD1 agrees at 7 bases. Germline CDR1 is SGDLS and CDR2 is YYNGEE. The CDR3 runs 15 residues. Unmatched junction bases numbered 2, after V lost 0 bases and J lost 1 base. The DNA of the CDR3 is TGTGCCAGCAGCGTAGATCAGGGGGGCACAGATACGCAGTATTTT. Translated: CASSVDQGGTDTQYF. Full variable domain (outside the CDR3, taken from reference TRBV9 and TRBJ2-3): DSGVTQTPKHLITATGQRVTLRCSPRSGDLSVYWYQQSLDQGLQFLIQYYNGEERAKGNILERFSAQQFPDLHSELNLSSLELGDSALYFCASSVDQGGTDTQYFGPGTRLTVL.

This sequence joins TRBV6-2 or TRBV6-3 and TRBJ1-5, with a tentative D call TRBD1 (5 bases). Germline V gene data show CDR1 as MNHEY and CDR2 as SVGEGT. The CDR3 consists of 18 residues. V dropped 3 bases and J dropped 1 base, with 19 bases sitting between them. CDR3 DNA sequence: TGTGCCAGCAGTTATAATCTTGGGGGGAACCCCAGCAATCAGCCCCAGCATTTT. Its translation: CASSYNLGGNPSNQPQHF.

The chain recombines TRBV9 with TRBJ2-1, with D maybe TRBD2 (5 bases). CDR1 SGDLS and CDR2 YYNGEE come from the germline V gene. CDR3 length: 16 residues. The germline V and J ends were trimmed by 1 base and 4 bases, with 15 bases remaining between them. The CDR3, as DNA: TGTGCCAGCAGCGTAACCCCGACTAATTCTTACAATGAGCAGTTCTTC. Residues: CASSVTPTNSYNEQFF. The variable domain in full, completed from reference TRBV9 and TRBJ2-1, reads DSGVTQTPKHLITATGQRVTLRCSPRSGDLSVYWYQQSLDQGLQFLIQYYNGEERAKGNILERFSAQQFPDLHSELNLSSLELGDSALYFCASSVTPTNSYNEQFFGPGTRLTVL.

This CDR3 is CASTWGVYRAGVHTIYF. In DNA, the CDR3 is TGTGCCAGCACCTGGGGAGTCTACCGGGCTGGGGTGCACACCATATATTTT. The chain has TRBV7-7 and TRBJ1-3; no reliable D call. Trimming pared 7 bases from V and 8 bases from J, leaving 27 bases between. Germline-derived CDR1 and CDR2 are SSHAT and FNYEAQ (reference sequence). This CDR3 spans 17 amino acids.

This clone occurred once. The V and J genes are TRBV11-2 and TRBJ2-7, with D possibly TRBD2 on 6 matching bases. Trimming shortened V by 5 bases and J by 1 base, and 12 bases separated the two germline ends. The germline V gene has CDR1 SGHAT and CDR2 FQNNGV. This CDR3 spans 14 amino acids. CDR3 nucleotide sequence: TGTGCCAGCAGCCCCGCCGGGACTTCCTACGAGCAGTACTTC. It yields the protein CASSPAGTSYEQYF.

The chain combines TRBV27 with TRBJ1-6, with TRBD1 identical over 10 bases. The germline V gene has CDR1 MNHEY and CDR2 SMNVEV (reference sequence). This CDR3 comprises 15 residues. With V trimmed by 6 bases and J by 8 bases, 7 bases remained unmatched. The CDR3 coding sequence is TGTGCCAGCAGACTGACAGGGGGCCTGGATTCACCCCTCCACTTT. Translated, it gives CASRLTGGLDSPLHF.

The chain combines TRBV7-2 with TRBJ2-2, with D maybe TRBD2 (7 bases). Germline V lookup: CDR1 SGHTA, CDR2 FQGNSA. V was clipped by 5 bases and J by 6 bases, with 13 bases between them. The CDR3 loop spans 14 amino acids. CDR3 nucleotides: TGTGCCAGCAGCAGAGGGGGAGGGGCCGGGGAGCTGTTTTTT. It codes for CASSRGGGAGELFF.

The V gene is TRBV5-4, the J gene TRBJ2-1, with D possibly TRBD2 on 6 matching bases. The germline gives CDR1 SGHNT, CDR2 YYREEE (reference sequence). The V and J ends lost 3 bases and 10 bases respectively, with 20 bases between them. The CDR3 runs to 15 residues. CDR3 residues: CASSSPGLRRDEQFF. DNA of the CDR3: TGTGCCAGCAGCTCTCCGGGACTCCGGCGGGACGAGCAGTTCTTC.

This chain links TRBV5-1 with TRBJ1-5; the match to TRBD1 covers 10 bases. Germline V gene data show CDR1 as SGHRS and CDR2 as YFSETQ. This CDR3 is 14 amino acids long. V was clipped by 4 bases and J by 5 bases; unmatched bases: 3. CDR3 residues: CASSPGTGDQPQHF. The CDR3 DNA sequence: TGCGCCAGCAGCCCCGGGACAGGGGATCAGCCCCAGCATTTT. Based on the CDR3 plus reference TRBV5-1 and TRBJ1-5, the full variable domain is KAGVTQTPRYLIKTRGQQVTLSCSPISGHRSVSWYQQTPGQGLQFLFEYFSETQRNKGNFPGRFSGRQFSNSRSEMNVSTLELGDSALYLCASSPGTGDQPQHFGDGTRLSIL.

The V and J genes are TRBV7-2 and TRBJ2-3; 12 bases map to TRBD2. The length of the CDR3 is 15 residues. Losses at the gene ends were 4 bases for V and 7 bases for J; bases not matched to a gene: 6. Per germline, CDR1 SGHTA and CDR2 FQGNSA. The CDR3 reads CASSSSSGGAYTQYF. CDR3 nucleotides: TGTGCCAGCAGCTCCTCTAGCGGGGGGGCCTATACGCAGTATTTT. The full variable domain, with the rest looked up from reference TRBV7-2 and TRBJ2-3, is GAGVSQSPSNKVTEKGKDVELRCDPISGHTALYWYRQSLGQGLEFLIYFQGNSAPDKSGLPSDRFSAERTGGSVSTLTIQRTQQEDSAVYLCASSSSSGGAYTQYFGPGTRLTVL.

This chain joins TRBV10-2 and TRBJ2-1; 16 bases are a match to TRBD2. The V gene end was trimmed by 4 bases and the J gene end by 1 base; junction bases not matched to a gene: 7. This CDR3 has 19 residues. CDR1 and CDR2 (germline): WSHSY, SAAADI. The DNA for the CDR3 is TGCGCCAGCAGTGGGATGGGACTAGCGGGGGGGCGTTCCTACAATGAGCAGTTCTTC. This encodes CASSGMGLAGGRSYNEQFF.

CDR3 nucleotide sequence: TGTGCCACCAGCCTGGACAGGGGCGTGGATGGCTACACCTTC. This gives the protein CATSLDRGVDGYTF. The chain links TRBV15 to TRBJ1-2, with 9 positions matching TRBD1. With 5 bases clipped from V and 6 bases from J, the junction kept 7 bases outside the gene matches. The germline gives CDR1 LNHNV, CDR2 YYDKDF (reference sequence). The CDR3 spans 14 residues.

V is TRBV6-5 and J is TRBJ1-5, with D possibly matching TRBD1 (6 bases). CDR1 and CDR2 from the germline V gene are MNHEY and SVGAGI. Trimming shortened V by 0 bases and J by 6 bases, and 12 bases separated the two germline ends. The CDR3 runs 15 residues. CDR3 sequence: CASSYSPQGIQPQHF. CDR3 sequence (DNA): TGTGCCAGCAGTTACTCCCCACAGGGAATTCAGCCCCAGCATTTT.

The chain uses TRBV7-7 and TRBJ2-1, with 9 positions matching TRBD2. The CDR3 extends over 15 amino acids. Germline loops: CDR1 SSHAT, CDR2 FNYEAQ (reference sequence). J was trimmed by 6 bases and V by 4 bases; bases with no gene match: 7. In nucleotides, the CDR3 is TGTGCCAGCAGCTCCGGGACTAGCTTGTTCAATGAGCAGTTCTTC. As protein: CASSSGTSLFNEQFF.

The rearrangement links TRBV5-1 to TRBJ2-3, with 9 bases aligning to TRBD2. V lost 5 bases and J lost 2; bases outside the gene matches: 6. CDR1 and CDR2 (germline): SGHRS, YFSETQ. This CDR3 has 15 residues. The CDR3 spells CASRAGGHSTDTQYF. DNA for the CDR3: TGCGCCAGCAGGGCGGGGGGGCACTCCACAGATACGCAGTATTTT.

In DNA, the CDR3 is TGTGCCAGCAGTGGAACAGTCCGGGGGATCAGGAGATCAGATACGCAGTATTTT. Translated, it gives CASSGTVRGIRRSDTQYF. The chain combines TRBV6-1 with TRBJ2-3; weak D call: TRBD2 (6 bases). There are 18 residues in the CDR3. The V end was cut by 4 bases, the J end by 4 bases, with 24 bases between. The germline gives CDR1 MNHNS, CDR2 SASEGT.

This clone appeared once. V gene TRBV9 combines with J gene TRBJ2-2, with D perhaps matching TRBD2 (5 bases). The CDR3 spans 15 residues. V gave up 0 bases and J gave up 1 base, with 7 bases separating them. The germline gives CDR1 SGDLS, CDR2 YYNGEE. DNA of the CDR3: TGTGCCAGCAGCGTAGGCGGGCAGAACACCGGGGAGCTGTTTTTT. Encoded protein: CASSVGGQNTGELFF.

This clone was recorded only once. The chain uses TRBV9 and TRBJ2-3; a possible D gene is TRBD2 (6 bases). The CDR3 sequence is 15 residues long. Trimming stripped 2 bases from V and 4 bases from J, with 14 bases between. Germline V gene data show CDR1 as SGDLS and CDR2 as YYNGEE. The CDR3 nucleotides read TGTGCCAGCAGCGTTATCCCGGGACTTTCAGATACGCAGTATTTT. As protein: CASSVIPGLSDTQYF.

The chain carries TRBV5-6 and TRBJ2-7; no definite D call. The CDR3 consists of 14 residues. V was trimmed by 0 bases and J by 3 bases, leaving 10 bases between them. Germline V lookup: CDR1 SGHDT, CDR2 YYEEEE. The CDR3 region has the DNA TGTGCCAGCAGCTTGGGTGGGCCTAACTACGAGCAGTACTTC. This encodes CASSLGGPNYEQYF.

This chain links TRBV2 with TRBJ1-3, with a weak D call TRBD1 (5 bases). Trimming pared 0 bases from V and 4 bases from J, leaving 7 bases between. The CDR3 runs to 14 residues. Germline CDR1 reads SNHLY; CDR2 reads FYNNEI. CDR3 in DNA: TGTGCCAGCAGTGAAGCAGGGGTAGGAAACACCATATATTTT. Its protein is CASSEAGVGNTIYF.

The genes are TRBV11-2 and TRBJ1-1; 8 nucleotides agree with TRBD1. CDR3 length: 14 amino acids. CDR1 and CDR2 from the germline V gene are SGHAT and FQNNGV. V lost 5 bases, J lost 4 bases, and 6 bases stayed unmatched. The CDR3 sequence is CASSPTGGGTEAFF. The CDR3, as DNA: TGTGCCAGCAGCCCAACAGGGGGGGGCACTGAAGCTTTCTTT. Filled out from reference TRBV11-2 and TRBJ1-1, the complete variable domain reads EAGVAQSPRYKIIEKRQSVAFWCNPISGHATLYWYQQILGQGPKLLIQFQNNGVVDDSQLPKDRFSAERLKGVDSTLKIQPAKLEDSAVYLCASSPTGGGTEAFFGQGTRLTVV.

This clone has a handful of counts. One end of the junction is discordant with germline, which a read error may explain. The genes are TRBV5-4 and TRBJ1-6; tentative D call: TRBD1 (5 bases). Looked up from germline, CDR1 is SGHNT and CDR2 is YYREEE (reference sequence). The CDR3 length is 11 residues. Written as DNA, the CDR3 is TGTGCCAGCCCCGCGTCCCGGGGGGGTCCCTTT. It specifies CASPASRGGPF.

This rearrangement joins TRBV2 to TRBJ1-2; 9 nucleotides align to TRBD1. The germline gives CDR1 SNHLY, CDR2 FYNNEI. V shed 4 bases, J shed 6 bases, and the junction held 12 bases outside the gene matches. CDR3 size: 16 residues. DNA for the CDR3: TGTGCCAGCAGTGTTTATCTGACAGGGGGTGCCGATGGCTACACCTTC. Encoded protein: CASSVYLTGGADGYTF.

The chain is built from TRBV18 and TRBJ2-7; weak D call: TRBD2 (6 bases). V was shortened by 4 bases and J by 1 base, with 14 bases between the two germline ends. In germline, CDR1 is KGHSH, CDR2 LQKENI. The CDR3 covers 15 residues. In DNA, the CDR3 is TGTGCCAGCTCACGGTCCGGGACTCTTTCCTACGAGCAGTACTTC. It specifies CASSRSGTLSYEQYF.

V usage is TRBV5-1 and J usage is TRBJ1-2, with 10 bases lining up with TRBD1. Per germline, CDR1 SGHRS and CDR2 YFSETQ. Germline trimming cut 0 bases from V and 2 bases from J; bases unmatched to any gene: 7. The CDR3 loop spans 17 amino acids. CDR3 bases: TGCGCCAGCAGCTTGGCTCTTGCGACAGGGGGCAACTATGGCTACACCTTC. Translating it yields CASSLALATGGNYGYTF.

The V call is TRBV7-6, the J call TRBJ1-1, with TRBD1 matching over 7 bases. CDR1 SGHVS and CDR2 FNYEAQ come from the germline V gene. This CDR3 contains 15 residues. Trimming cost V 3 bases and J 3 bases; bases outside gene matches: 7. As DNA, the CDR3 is TGTGCCAGCAGCTTGGGGAAGGGGGCCTACACTGAAGCTTTCTTT. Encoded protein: CASSLGKGAYTEAFF.

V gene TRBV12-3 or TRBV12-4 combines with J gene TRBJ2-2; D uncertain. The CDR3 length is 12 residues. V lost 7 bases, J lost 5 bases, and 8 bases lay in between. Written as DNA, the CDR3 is TGTGCCAGCATTATGACTACCGGGGAGCTGTTTTTT. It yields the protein CASIMTTGELFF.